These 24 T cell receptor beta chains were sequenced from one sample in a study of neurological immune-mediated disorders. Each CDR3 protein is one row after TCRdb ran MiXCR on the 5' RACE reads. Seen here are 53,000 or so distinct CDR3 sequences, 6.5% to 8.5% observed once, and the top ten hold 1.9%. Time point specified: longitudinal time-point 3. The source material was PBMCs. The receptors here all came from a woman in her forties in good health.

The table lists this clonotype with many counts. V and J are TRBV29-1 and TRBJ2-7; D is perhaps TRBD1 or TRBD2 (6 bases each). CDR3 length: 13 residues. Trimming stripped 3 bases from V and 7 bases from J, with 16 bases between. Germline CDR1 is SQVTM and CDR2 is ANQGSEA. The CDR3 bases are TGCAGCGTTGATACGCCGGGGGCAGGGGAGCAGTACTTC. Amino acid sequence: CSVDTPGAGEQYF.

The chain combines TRBV27 with TRBJ1-2; no clear D. V shed 7 bases and J shed 10 bases, with 16 bases lying between them. This CDR3 is 12 amino acids long. Germline V gives CDR1 MNHEY, CDR2 SMNVEV (reference sequence). DNA for the CDR3: TGTGCCAGCACCGCCCGGACCGGTGACTACACCTTC. This translates into CASTARTGDYTF.

This clonotype was observed at least ten times. The gene calls are TRBV20-1 and TRBJ2-1, with 11 bases fitting TRBD2. The CDR3 has 14 amino acids. Per the germline V gene, CDR1 is DFQATT and CDR2 is SNEGSKA (reference sequence). J lost 13 bases, V lost 8 bases, and 16 bases had no gene match. DNA for the CDR3: TGCAGTTTCCAAACTAGCGGGGGCCCACCCGGTCAGTTCTTC. The encoded protein is CSFQTSGGPPGQFF.

The chain employs TRBV4-2 and TRBJ2-5, with D maybe TRBD1 (7 bases). V lost 1 base, J lost 4 bases, and 19 bases lay in between. The CDR3 consists of 17 residues. CDR1 and CDR2 (germline): LGHNA, YNFKEQ. The CDR3 protein is CASSQVGSGGSGETQYF. The DNA for the CDR3 is TGTGCCAGCAGCCAAGTTGGTTCAGGGGGGTCGGGAGAGACCCAGTACTTC.

This clonotype showed up many times. V gene TRBV4-3 combines with J gene TRBJ1-6; D is uncertain. The CDR3 has 17 residues. Germline assignment: CDR1 LGHNA and CDR2 YSLEER. V was clipped by 0 bases and J by 0 bases, with 9 bases between them. The CDR3 DNA reads as TGCGCCAGCAGCCAAGATCCCCCCAGCTCCTATAATTCACCCCTCCACTTT. Translation gives CASSQDPPSSYNSPLHF.

This clonotype was picked up many times. The V gene is TRBV5-1, the J gene TRBJ1-1; no firm D call. CDR1 and CDR2 from the germline V gene are SGHRS and YFSETQ. This CDR3 has 16 amino acids. The V gene lost 0 bases and the J gene lost 3 bases, with 15 bases spanning the gap. CDR3 DNA sequence: TGCGCCAGCAGCTTGGCCCCCCTGTCAGCAGACACTGAAGCTTTCTTT. Amino acids: CASSLAPLSADTEAFF.

Many counts were recorded for this clonotype. The rearrangement uses TRBV7-2 and TRBJ1-1; 9 nucleotides align to TRBD1. V was pared by 5 bases and J by 4 bases, with 8 bases of the junction left unmatched. Germline CDR1 is SGHTA and CDR2 is FQGNSA. CDR3 length: 15 amino acids. The CDR3 nucleotides read TGTGCCAGCAGCGCCCACGGACAGGGGAGCACTGAAGCTTTCTTT. Translation: CASSAHGQGSTEAFF.

This clonotype was counted at least ten times. The chain has TRBV6-5 and TRBJ1-1, with D uncertain. Germline V gene sequence: CDR1 MNHEY, CDR2 SVGAGI. Trimming cost V 0 bases and J 1 base, with 6 bases left between them. The CDR3 spans 14 residues. DNA for the CDR3: TGTGCCAGCAGTTACTCGGGCAGGAACACTGAAGCTTTCTTT. Translation gives CASSYSGRNTEAFF.

This clonotype was seen many times. V and J are TRBV10-3 and TRBJ2-1; 10 bases are a match to TRBD2. V was pared by 5 bases and J by 7 bases, with 5 bases of the junction left unmatched. CDR1 ENHRY and CDR2 SYGVKD come from the germline V gene. CDR3 length: 14 amino acids. CDR3 bases: TGTGCCATCAGTATAGGGACTAGCGAGAATGAGCAGTTCTTC. Protein sequence: CAISIGTSENEQFF.

The sample holds many counts of this clonotype. The chain employs TRBV6-4 and TRBJ2-2; D call uncertain. This CDR3 spans 13 amino acids. From germline, CDR1 is MRHNA and CDR2 SNTAGT. The CDR3 DNA is TGTGCGACGCGTGGGAAGAACACCGGGGAGCTGTTTTTT. Protein: CATRGKNTGELFF.

There are many counts of this clonotype. The V gene is TRBV18, the J gene TRBJ2-7; 9 bases agree with TRBD1. The trim removed 0 bases at V and 6 bases at J, leaving 9 bases unmatched. CDR1 and CDR2 (germline): KGHSH, LQKENI. The CDR3 sequence is 16 residues long. The CDR3 DNA reads TGTGCCAGCTCACCACCCGGGACAGGGTTCGCCGGCGAGCAGTACTTC. This gives the protein CASSPPGTGFAGEQYF.

This clonotype was seen many times. V usage is TRBV7-2 and J usage is TRBJ1-4, with D unresolved. CDR1 is SGHTA and CDR2 is FQGNSA in the germline V gene. CDR3 length: 13 amino acids. The V and J ends lost 4 bases and 7 bases respectively, with 10 bases between them. The CDR3 nucleotides are TGTGCCAGCAGCTCACAATTTGGTGAAAAACTGTTTTTT. Translating gives CASSSQFGEKLFF.

This clonotype was counted at least ten times. The rearrangement links TRBV18 to TRBJ2-3; D is unresolved. The CDR3 sequence is 17 residues long. V was clipped by 2 bases and J by 3 bases, with 18 bases between them. CDR1 KGHSH and CDR2 LQKENI come from the germline V gene. CDR3 bases: TGTGCCAGCTCACCAAACTCTCCGGATGACCCGACAGATACGCAGTATTTT. Translation gives CASSPNSPDDPTDTQYF.

This clonotype was seen many times. The J gene is TRBJ2-3, the V gene TRBV5-1; 11 bases line up with TRBD2. The V and J ends lost 4 bases and 4 bases, in that order; junction bases with no gene match: 8. Per germline, CDR1 SGHRS and CDR2 YFSETQ. The CDR3 contains 16 residues. The chain's CDR3 is CASSEATSGVPDTQYF. In DNA form, the CDR3 reads TGCGCCAGCAGCGAAGCGACTAGCGGGGTCCCAGATACGCAGTATTTT.

The rearrangement links TRBV9 to TRBJ2-2; TRBD2 matches at 10 bases. Germline CDR1 is SGDLS and CDR2 is YYNGEE. Trimming cost V 4 bases and J 4 bases; bases outside gene matches: 4. The CDR3 contains 15 residues. The CDR3 is CASSRRLAGTGELFF. The CDR3, as DNA: TGTGCCAGCAGCAGACGACTAGCGGGCACCGGGGAGCTGTTTTTT.

In this sample, this clonotype turned up many times. This chain connects TRBV29-1 to TRBJ2-7; D not resolved. The CDR3 has 11 residues. V was shortened by 4 bases and J by 9 bases, with 13 bases between the two germline ends. Per the germline V gene, CDR1 is SQVTM and CDR2 is ANQGSEA. The CDR3 spells CSVALSDGQYF. In DNA form, the CDR3 reads TGCAGCGTTGCCCTTAGTGACGGGCAGTACTTC.

This clonotype was found many times. The V call is TRBV7-7, the J call TRBJ2-5; 12 nucleotides align to TRBD2. Trimming removed 1 base from V and 4 bases from J; junction bases left unmatched: 1. The germline V gene encodes CDR1 SSHAT and CDR2 FNYEAQ (reference sequence). The CDR3 has 15 residues. Here the CDR3 DNA reads TGTGCCAGCAGCTTAGGACTAGCGGGAGTAGAGACCCAGTACTTC. Protein: CASSLGLAGVETQYF. Combining the CDR3 with reference TRBV7-7 and TRBJ2-5 gives the whole variable domain GAGVSQSPRYKVTKRGQDVTLRCDPISSHATLYWYQQALGQGPEFLTYFNYEAQPDKSGLPSDRFSAERPEGSISTLTIQRTEQRDSAMYRCASSLGLAGVETQYFGPGTRLLVL.

This clonotype was recorded once. A single base separates this from a much larger clone, so it may be a read error. The rearrangement links TRBV7-3 to TRBJ1-1, with D possibly matching TRBD1 (5 bases). This CDR3 contains 15 residues. V was clipped by 2 bases and J by 1 base, with 11 bases between them. Germline assignment: CDR1 SGHTA and CDR2 FQGTGA. CDR3 residues: CASSLDGAGNTEAFF. The DNA for the CDR3 is TGTGCCAGCAGCTTAGATGGGGCTGGGAACACTGAAGCTTTCTTT.

This clonotype was observed at least ten times. V and J are TRBV7-2 and TRBJ2-7, with D perhaps TRBD2 (5 bases). The CDR3 spans 15 residues. Trimming took 1 base from V and 3 from J, leaving 13 bases between them. CDR1 and CDR2 from the germline V gene are SGHTA and FQGNSA. The DNA of the CDR3 is TGTGCCAGCAGCTTAGGACGGGGTTCCCACTACGAGCAGTACTTC. Protein: CASSLGRGSHYEQYF.

This clonotype came up many times. The chain links TRBV28 to TRBJ1-1; D is unresolved. The V gene lost 2 bases and the J gene lost 6 bases, with 19 bases spanning the gap. Germline lookup yields CDR1 MDHEN and CDR2 SYDVKM. CDR3 size: 16 residues. The CDR3 loop is CASSLLSAGLIAEAFF. The CDR3 DNA reads TGTGCCAGCAGTTTACTTTCGGCAGGATTGATAGCTGAAGCTTTCTTT.

This clonotype has just one count. V is TRBV7-2 and J is TRBJ2-5; perhaps TRBD2 as D (6 bases). The ends were cut back, 5 bases at V and 4 bases at J, with 14 bases in the middle. The CDR3 has 14 residues. CDR1 is SGHTA, CDR2 FQGNSA, per germline. The CDR3 loop is CASSPPGVRETQYF. The CDR3 DNA sequence: TGTGCCAGCAGCCCGCCGGGAGTGAGAGAGACCCAGTACTTC.

This clonotype came up many times. The chain carries TRBV5-1 and TRBJ2-2; possibly TRBD1 for D (5 bases). Looked up from germline, CDR1 is SGHRS and CDR2 is YFSETQ. The CDR3 has 15 amino acids. Trimming pared 0 bases from V and 2 bases from J, leaving 8 bases between. In nucleotides, the CDR3 is TGCGCCAGCAGCTTGGAAGGGGTTAACACCGGGGAGCTGTTTTTT. It is translated as CASSLEGVNTGELFF.

Ten or more counts support this clonotype. Written as DNA, the CDR3 is TGCAGTGCTATTCGGGCCTTTCGGATGAACACTGAAGCTTTCTTT. Translating it yields CSAIRAFRMNTEAFF. The rearrangement joins TRBV20-1 to TRBJ1-1; unclear D gene. Germline V lookup: CDR1 DFQATT, CDR2 SNEGSKA (reference sequence). The length of the CDR3 is 15 residues. The ends were cut back, 4 bases at V and 0 bases at J, with 15 bases in the middle.

This clonotype ranks as medium-sized. The V and J genes are TRBV7-2 and TRBJ2-7; D remains unclear. Germline V gene lookup returns CDR1 SGHTA and CDR2 FQGNSA. The CDR3 loop spans 14 amino acids. Trimming left V 5 bases short and J 0 bases short, with 11 bases between. The CDR3 sequence: CASSPHHTSYEQYF. DNA for the CDR3: TGTGCCAGCAGCCCCCACCACACCTCCTACGAGCAGTACTTC.